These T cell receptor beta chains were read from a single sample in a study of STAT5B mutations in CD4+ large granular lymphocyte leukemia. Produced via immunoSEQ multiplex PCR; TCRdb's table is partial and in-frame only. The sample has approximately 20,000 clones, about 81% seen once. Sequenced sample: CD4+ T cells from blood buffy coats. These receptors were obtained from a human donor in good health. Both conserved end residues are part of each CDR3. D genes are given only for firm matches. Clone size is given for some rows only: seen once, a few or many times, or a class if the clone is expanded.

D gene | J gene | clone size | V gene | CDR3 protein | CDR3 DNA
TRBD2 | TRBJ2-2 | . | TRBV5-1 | CASSFFVRTSGSLYTGELFF | TGCGCCAGCAGCTTCTTTGTGCGGACTAGCGGGAGTCTGTACACCGGGGAGCTGTTTTTT
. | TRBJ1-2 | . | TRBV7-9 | CASSLAPGASYGYTF | TGTGCCAGCAGCCTAGCGCCGGGGGCGTCCTATGGCTACACCTTC
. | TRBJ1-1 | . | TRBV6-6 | CASSSTGGDTEAFF | TGTGCCAGCAGTTCAACAGGCGGAGACACTGAAGCTTTCTTT
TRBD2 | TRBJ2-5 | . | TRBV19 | CASSIASGGAETQYF | TGTGCCAGTAGTATTGCTAGCGGGGGGGCGGAGACCCAGTACTTC
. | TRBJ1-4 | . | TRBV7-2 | CASSLGRGTNEKLFF | TGTGCCAGCAGCTTAGGAAGGGGAACTAATGAAAAACTGTTTTTT
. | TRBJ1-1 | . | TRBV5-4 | CASSSMNTEAFF | TGTGCCAGCAGCTCAATGAACACTGAAGCTTTCTTT
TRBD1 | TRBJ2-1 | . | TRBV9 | CASSVYRGEQFF | TGTGCCAGCAGCGTATACAGGGGGGAGCAGTTCTTC
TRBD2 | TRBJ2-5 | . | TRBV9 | CASSVGTSGGQETQYF | TGTGCCAGCAGCGTAGGGACTAGCGGGGGTCAAGAGACCCAGTACTTC
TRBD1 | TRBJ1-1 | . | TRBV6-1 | CASREGQVNTEAFF | TGTGCCAGCAGGGAGGGACAGGTGAACACTGAAGCTTTCTTT
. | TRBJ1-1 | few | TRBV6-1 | CASWGGLGLSEAFF | TGTGCCAGCTGGGGGGGGCTCGGTTTGTCTGAAGCTTTCTTT
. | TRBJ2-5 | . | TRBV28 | CATIGTWETQYF | TGTGCCACGATTGGGACTTGGGAGACCCAGTACTTC
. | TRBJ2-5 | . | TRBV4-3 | CASSLGGLGIGETQYF | TGCGCCAGCAGCCTAGGGGGTTTGGGTATAGGGGAGACCCAGTACTTC
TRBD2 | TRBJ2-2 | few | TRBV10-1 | CASSSDRGLAGGPFGELFF | TGCGCCAGCAGTTCAGACCGCGGACTAGCGGGAGGGCCATTCGGGGAGCTGTTTTTT
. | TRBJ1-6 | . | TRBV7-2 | CASSLAGGPLHF | TGTGCCAGCAGCTTAGCCGGTGGGCCCCTCCACTTT
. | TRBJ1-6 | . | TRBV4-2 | CASSKNGGSDSPLHF | TGTGCCAGCAGTAAGAATGGGGGCTCTGATTCACCCCTCCACTTT
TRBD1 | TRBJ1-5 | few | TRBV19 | CASRGFGTGNQPQHF | TGTGCCAGTAGAGGCTTCGGGACAGGAAATCAGCCCCAGCATTTT
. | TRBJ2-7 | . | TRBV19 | CASSIQGYEQYF | TGTGCCAGTAGTATCCAGGGCTACGAGCAGTACTTC
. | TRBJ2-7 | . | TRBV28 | CASSPAGNWNDEQYF | TGTGCCAGCAGTCCAGCCGGGAACTGGAACGACGAGCAGTACTTC
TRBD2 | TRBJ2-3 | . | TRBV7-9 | CASSPSPGGDTQYF | TGTGCCAGCAGCCCCTCCCCGGGGGGAGATACGCAGTATTTT
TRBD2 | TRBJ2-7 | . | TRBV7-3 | CASSPARSGREQYF | TGTGCCAGCAGCCCCGCCCGAAGCGGGAGAGAGCAGTACTTC
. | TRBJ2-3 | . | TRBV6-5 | CASSYGGSTDTQYF | TGTGCCAGCAGTTACGGGGGGTCCACAGATACGCAGTATTTT
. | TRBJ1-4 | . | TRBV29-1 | CSVGEGGIANEKLFF | TGCAGCGTTGGGGAGGGGGGCATCGCTAATGAAAAACTGTTTTTT
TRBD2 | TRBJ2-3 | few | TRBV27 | CASRPRLAGGTDTQYF | TGTGCCAGCAGACCAAGACTAGCGGGAGGCACAGATACGCAGTATTTT
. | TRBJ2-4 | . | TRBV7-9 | CASSLGDFRNIQYF | TGTGCCAGCAGCTTAGGGGACTTCAGAAACATTCAGTACTTC
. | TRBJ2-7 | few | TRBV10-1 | CASSESSAWGPDEQYF | TGCGCCAGCAGTGAGTCATCAGCGTGGGGCCCCGACGAGCAGTACTTC
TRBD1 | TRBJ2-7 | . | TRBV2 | CASSPGTGYHEQYF | TGTGCCAGCAGCCCCGGGACAGGGTATCACGAGCAGTACTTC
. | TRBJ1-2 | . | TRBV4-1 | CASSQERRGIYGYTF | TGCGCCAGCAGCCAAGAGCGTAGGGGCATCTATGGCTACACCTTC
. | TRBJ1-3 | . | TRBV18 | CASSPGSSGNTIYF | TGTGCCAGCTCACCAGGGAGCTCTGGAAACACCATATATTTT
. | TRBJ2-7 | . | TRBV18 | CASSPPSGTYEQYF | TGTGCCAGCTCACCTCCCTCAGGCACCTACGAGCAGTACTTC
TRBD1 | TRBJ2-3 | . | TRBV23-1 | CASSLRDRVTDTQYF | TGCGCCAGCAGTCTCCGGGACAGGGTCACAGATACGCAGTATTTT
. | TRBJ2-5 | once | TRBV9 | CASSEDPVGETQYF | TGTGCCAGCAGCGAAGACCCGGTGGGAGAGACCCAGTACTTC
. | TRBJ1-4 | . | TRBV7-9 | CASSFWDVDEKLFF | TGTGCCAGCAGCTTTTGGGACGTTGATGAAAAACTGTTTTTT
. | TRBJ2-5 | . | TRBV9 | CASSRDHQETQYF | TGTGCCAGCAGCCGGGACCACCAAGAGACCCAGTACTTC
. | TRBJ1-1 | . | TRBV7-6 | CASSFQANTEAFF | TGTGCCAGCAGCTTTCAGGCGAACACTGAAGCTTTCTTT
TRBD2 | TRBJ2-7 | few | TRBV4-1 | CASSPPPGLANEQYF | TGCGCCAGCAGCCCACCTCCGGGACTAGCTAACGAGCAGTACTTC
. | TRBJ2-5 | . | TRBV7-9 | CASSFTLQETQYF | TGTGCCAGCAGCTTCACTTTGCAAGAGACCCAGTACTTC
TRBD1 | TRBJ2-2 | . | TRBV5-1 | CASSFGQGFTGELFF | TGCGCCAGCAGCTTTGGACAGGGGTTTACCGGGGAGCTGTTTTTT
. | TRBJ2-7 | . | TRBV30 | CAWSPPGRLYEQYF | TGTGCCTGGAGCCCCCCGGGACGACTATACGAGCAGTACTTC
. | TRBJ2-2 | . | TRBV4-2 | CASSQDRGTGELFF | TGTGCCAGCAGCCAAGACAGGGGCACCGGGGAGCTGTTTTTT
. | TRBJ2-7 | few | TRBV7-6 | CASSLSFGYEQYF | TGTGCCAGCAGCTTATCATTCGGCTACGAGCAGTACTTC
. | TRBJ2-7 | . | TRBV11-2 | CASSLRLLTYEQYF | TGTGCCAGCAGCTTACGCCTACTCACCTACGAGCAGTACTTC
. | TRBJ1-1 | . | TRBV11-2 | CASSLTRLVGNTEAFF | TGTGCCAGCAGCTTAACCCGGCTCGTGGGGAACACTGAAGCTTTCTTT